The text below deals with one T cell receptor beta chain. The CDR3 is 14 amino acids. The germline gives CDR1 SGHTA, CDR2 FQGNSA. Trimming cost V 5 bases and J 3 bases; bases outside gene matches: 7. The data were taken from a study of T cell responses to AZD1222 COVID-19 vaccine. Using immunoSEQ multiplex PCR, the repertoire was profiled, and TCRdb retains in-frame clones only, with some absent. The repertoire holds about 100,000 clones, with more than 70% as singletons. The starting material was peripheral blood, obtained 28 days after the second AZD1222 dose. The genes are TRBV7-2 and TRBJ2-7; 7 bases are shared with TRBD1. This TCR was sampled from an adult who received the AZD1222 COVID-19 vaccine. CDR3 in amino acids: CASSTRTGDYEQYF. The CDR3 nucleotides read TGTGCCAGCAGCACCAGGACAGGTGACTACGAGCAGTACTTC.